This TCR beta chain appears in the sequencing data of a study of shared clonotypes between healthy human individuals. CDR1 is MNHEY, CDR2 SMNVEV, per germline (reference sequence). The CDR3 contains 15 residues. Trimming took 6 bases from V and 0 from J, leaving 15 bases between them. Study-level results: Between a few donors, naive CD4 clonotypes were shared at a level of around 5.1%. Large depth notwithstanding, sorted-subset sequencing proved incomplete by rarefaction.

A note on this clone: Its antigen remains unidentified.

The naive CD8 population came from CD45RO-negative cells selected for CCR7, without terminally differentiated effector memory CD45RA+ cells. Clones were sequenced by immunoSEQ multiplex PCR, and TCRdb holds only the in-frame ones, with some missing. The data contain around 1.9 million clones, about 94% of them seen just once; the ten biggest clones take up about 1.7%. The sequence derives from a man aged 18 to 30 in good health. Some clones in this sample may be carry-over from other donors' samples. The chain has TRBV27 and TRBJ2-7, with TRBD2 as a possible D gene (6 bases). Sequencing was performed on naive CD8+ T cells from PBMCs. The CDR3 loop reads CASRGGLSSSYEQYF. The DNA of the CDR3 is TGTGCCAGCAGGGGGGGACTCTCGAGCTCCTACGAGCAGTACTTC.